One and the same sample provided the 30 T cell receptor beta chains below, sequenced in a study of Ad26.COV2.S vaccination and SARS-CoV-2 variants. Treatment here: roughly 19 received Ad26.COV2.S at low or high dose, single or two shots; about 5 received placebo; per-sample allocation not given. Day 63 following the first vaccine or placebo injection was when the samples were taken. The data were produced by immunoSEQ multiplex PCR, yet TCRdb's version contains in-frame clones alone and is incomplete. Among approximately 350,000 clones listed, roughly 85% were seen once. Sample: peripheral blood, taken in a trial of Ad26.COV2.S vaccine versus placebo. The receptor source for this set is a person aged 18 to 59 who received the Ad26.COV2.S COVID-19 vaccine or a placebo.

The chain is built from TRBV18 and TRBJ1-5, with 10 bases matching TRBD1. With 4 bases clipped from V and 6 bases from J, the junction kept 6 bases outside the gene matches. Germline V gene sequence: CDR1 KGHSH, CDR2 LQKENI. This CDR3 region has 15 residues. The CDR3 loop reads CASSLGQGRAQPQHF. The DNA for the CDR3 is TGTGCCAGCTCACTGGGACAGGGGAGGGCTCAGCCCCAGCATTTT. The variable domain in full, with the rest retrieved from reference TRBV18 and TRBJ1-5, is NAGVMQNPRHLVRRRGQEARLRCSPMKGHSHVYWYRQLPEEGLKFMVYLQKENIIDESGMPKERFSAEFPKEGPSILRIQQVVRGDSAAYFCASSLGQGRAQPQHFGDGTRLSIL.

This clone showed up just once. The chain uses TRBV5-5 and TRBJ2-2; the D gene is possibly TRBD2 (5 bases). Trimming took 3 bases from V and 3 from J, leaving 12 bases between them. CDR3 length equals 15 residues. Per the germline V gene, CDR1 is SGHKS and CDR2 is YYEKEE (reference sequence). In nucleotides, the CDR3 is TGTGCCAGCAGCTCCCGGACTGCGGACACCGGGGAGCTGTTTTTT. Its protein product is CASSSRTADTGELFF.

The chain couples TRBV7-2 to TRBJ2-7; weak D call: TRBD2 (6 bases). V was pared by 2 bases and J by 2 bases, with 10 bases between. CDR1 SGHTA and CDR2 FQGNSA come from the germline V gene. The CDR3 has 14 residues. The CDR3 is CASSLRAGPYEQYF. The CDR3 DNA is TGTGCCAGCAGCTTAAGAGCGGGTCCCTACGAGCAGTACTTC. Full variable domain (remainder filled in from reference TRBV7-2 and TRBJ2-7): GAGVSQSPSNKVTEKGKDVELRCDPISGHTALYWYRQSLGQGLEFLIYFQGNSAPDKSGLPSDRFSAERTGGSVSTLTIQRTQQEDSAVYLCASSLRAGPYEQYFGPGTRLTVT.

This sequence joins TRBV5-1 and TRBJ2-7, with D perhaps TRBD1 (6 bases). The CDR3 contains 17 residues. V was shortened by 0 bases and J by 2 bases, with 18 bases between the two germline ends. Germline V lookup: CDR1 SGHRS, CDR2 YFSETQ. The CDR3 DNA sequence: TGCGCCAGCAGCTTGGATAAGGCTTCGGGGACACCCTACGAGCAGTACTTC. It yields the protein CASSLDKASGTPYEQYF.

Points on this clone: The sample has other DNA sequences that encode this CDR3 too. The chain's CDR3 is CASSYSTGGGYTF. The CDR3 bases are TGTGCCAGCAGTTACTCGACAGGGGGTGGCTACACCTTC. The chain employs TRBV6-5 and TRBJ1-2; TRBD1 aligns across 9 bases. CDR1 and CDR2 from the germline V gene are MNHEY and SVGAGI. This CDR3 has 13 residues. V was pared by 0 bases and J by 7 bases, with 0 bases of the junction left unmatched.

The chain recombines TRBV2 with TRBJ2-1; the match to TRBD2 covers 15 bases. The V gene's germline CDR1 is SNHLY and CDR2 FYNNEI. The CDR3 is 14 residues long. V dropped 6 bases and J dropped 12; count of bases not matched to a gene: 6. Here the CDR3 reads CASRGLAGGFGQFF. CDR3 nucleotides: TGTGCCAGCAGGGGACTAGCGGGAGGATTCGGGCAGTTCTTC.

V usage is TRBV2 and J usage is TRBJ1-3; no firm D call. V shed 4 bases and J shed 0 bases, with 7 bases lying between them. The CDR3 loop spans 14 amino acids. CDR1 is SNHLY, CDR2 FYNNEI, per germline. CDR3 sequence reads: CASSASSSGNTIYF. In DNA, the CDR3 is TGTGCCAGCAGTGCATCCTCCTCTGGAAACACCATATATTTT. The full variable domain, rest sourced from reference TRBV2 and TRBJ1-3, is EPEVTQTPSHQVTQMGQEVILRCVPISNHLYFYWYRQILGQKVEFLVSFYNNEISEKSEIFDDQFSVERPDGSNFTLKIRSTKLEDSAMYFCASSASSSGNTIYFGEGSWLTVV.

Details on this clone: The same CDR3 can be traced to other DNA sequences in this sample. This chain uses TRBV5-1 with TRBJ2-5; D uncertain. Germline CDR1 reads SGHRS; CDR2 reads YFSETQ. This CDR3 region has 12 residues. The germline V and J ends were trimmed by 4 bases and 5 bases, with 9 bases remaining between them. The CDR3 spells CASSPLGETQYF. DNA of the CDR3: TGCGCCAGCAGCCCCTTAGGGGAGACCCAGTACTTC.

The chain joins TRBV9 to TRBJ1-1; tentative D call: TRBD1 (6 bases). The CDR3 is made up of 13 amino acids. The V gene lost 0 bases and the J gene lost 4 bases, with 7 bases spanning the gap. Germline-derived CDR1 and CDR2 are SGDLS and YYNGEE. The DNA for the CDR3 is TGTGCCAGCAGCGTAGAGGGGGGCACTGAAGCTTTCTTT. Translating gives CASSVEGGTEAFF. The variable domain in full, with the rest retrieved from reference TRBV9 and TRBJ1-1, is DSGVTQTPKHLITATGQRVTLRCSPRSGDLSVYWYQQSLDQGLQFLIQYYNGEERAKGNILERFSAQQFPDLHSELNLSSLELGDSALYFCASSVEGGTEAFFGQGTRLTVV.

This clone was seen once. The chain is built from TRBV7-3 and TRBJ1-2; 7 nucleotides line up with TRBD1. V was clipped by 5 bases and J by 4 bases; unmatched bases: 10. Germline V gene lookup returns CDR1 SGHTA and CDR2 FQGTGA. This CDR3 is built from 15 residues. CDR3 loop: CASSVGGQHIYGYTF. CDR3 nucleotides: TGTGCCAGCAGCGTTGGGGGACAGCACATCTATGGCTACACCTTC.

The rearrangement joins TRBV27 to TRBJ2-3; 7 bases line up with TRBD2. The CDR3 covers 16 residues. Germline assignment: CDR1 MNHEY and CDR2 SMNVEV (reference sequence). The V gene end was trimmed by 5 bases and the J gene end by 1 base; junction bases not matched to a gene: 9. CDR3 sequence reads: CASSLPGGRGTDTQYF. As DNA, the CDR3 is TGTGCCAGCAGTCTTCCGGGAGGCAGAGGCACAGATACGCAGTATTTT.

This clone was observed a few times. CDR3 DNA sequence: TGTGCCAGCAGTTTGCTGGGGATCTCTGGAAACACCATATATTTT. Translating it yields CASSLLGISGNTIYF. The chain links TRBV28 to TRBJ1-3, with unresolved D. CDR3 length: 15 residues. Germline V gene lookup returns CDR1 MDHEN and CDR2 SYDVKM. V was cut by 3 bases and J by 0 bases, with 9 bases left in between.

V and J are TRBV5-6 and TRBJ1-4; TRBD1 is a possible D gene (5 bases). Per germline, CDR1 SGHDT and CDR2 YYEEEE. V shed 5 bases and J shed 3 bases, with 17 bases lying between them. The CDR3 extends over 16 amino acids. CDR3 DNA sequence: TGTGCCAGCAGTCTGTTCGGGGGTCTAGCTAATGAAAAACTGTTTTTT. Residues: CASSLFGGLANEKLFF.

This clone has a single count. This rearrangement joins TRBV15 to TRBJ2-7, with 8 bases fitting TRBD1. Germline CDR1 reads LNHNV; CDR2 reads YYDKDF (reference sequence). Germline trimming cut 3 bases from V and 0 bases from J; bases unmatched to any gene: 7. This CDR3 has 16 residues. Here the CDR3 DNA reads TGTGCCACCAGCAGCGGGACAGGCTGGGACTCCTACGAGCAGTACTTC. It specifies CATSSGTGWDSYEQYF.

This CDR3 reads CASSAGQAYEQYF. The CDR3 nucleotides read TGTGCCAGCAGCGCGGGACAGGCCTACGAGCAGTACTTC. The chain uses TRBV9 and TRBJ2-7, with 8 bases aligning to TRBD1. The CDR3 covers 13 residues. Per germline, CDR1 SGDLS and CDR2 YYNGEE. V was clipped by 3 bases and J by 2 bases; unmatched bases: 1.

For the CDR3, the DNA is TGTGCCAGCAGCCAACGTCCGGGCAATCAGCCCCAGCATTTT. This translates into CASSQRPGNQPQHF. The chain joins TRBV3-1 (or the pseudogene TRBV3-2) to TRBJ1-5, with D hard to call. The germline gives CDR1 LGHDT, CDR2 YNNKEL (reference sequence). The CDR3 runs 14 residues. V shed 2 bases and J shed 2 bases, with 7 bases lying between them.

In nucleotides, the CDR3 is TGTGCCAGCAGCTCCAAAGCCCCCCTTTCTAGCGGGGGGGCATCGTCGTTCTTC. Protein sequence: CASSSKAPLSSGGASSFF. This rearrangement joins TRBV7-4 to TRBJ2-1; 12 bases align to TRBD2. The CDR3 runs 18 residues. The trim removed 4 bases at V and 15 bases at J, leaving 22 bases unmatched. Germline V CDR1 and CDR2: SGHVT, SQSDAQ.

The genes are TRBV6-5 and TRBJ2-7; 7 nucleotides line up with TRBD1. Per the germline V gene, CDR1 is MNHEY and CDR2 is SVGAGI. This CDR3 contains 14 residues. The J segment lost 1 base and the V segment lost 4 bases, leaving 4 bases of the junction unmatched. In DNA form, the CDR3 reads TGTGCCAGCAGTTTCACGACAGGGTCCTACGAGCAGTACTTC. This translates into CASSFTTGSYEQYF.

V usage is TRBV18 and J usage is TRBJ2-1, with 8 bases lining up with TRBD1. After removal of 3 bases from V and 1 base from J, the junction contained 8 bases not matched to a gene. The length of the CDR3 is 17 residues. Germline loops: CDR1 KGHSH, CDR2 LQKENI. The CDR3 nucleotides read TGTGCCAGCTCACCCTCGACAGGGGAAGGATCCTACAATGAGCAGTTCTTC. Encoded protein: CASSPSTGEGSYNEQFF.

The gene calls are TRBV27 and TRBJ2-1; 8 positions match TRBD2. Looked up from germline, CDR1 is MNHEY and CDR2 is SMNVEV (reference sequence). The CDR3 is made up of 16 amino acids. After removal of 2 bases from V and 8 bases from J, the junction contained 11 bases not matched to a gene. CDR3 in DNA: TGTGCCAGCAGTTTAACGGCGGGAGGATGGGAGGATGAGCAGTTCTTC. It codes for CASSLTAGGWEDEQFF.

The rearrangement uses TRBV11-2 and TRBJ2-1; TRBD2 aligns across 7 bases. The CDR3 extends over 17 amino acids. Per the germline V gene, CDR1 is SGHAT and CDR2 is FQNNGV. With 5 bases clipped from V and 8 bases from J, the junction kept 18 bases outside the gene matches. The CDR3 spells CASSPPSLRGNTDEQFF. CDR3 bases: TGTGCCAGCAGCCCTCCGAGTTTGCGGGGGAACACGGATGAGCAGTTCTTC.

This rearrangement joins TRBV19 to TRBJ2-1; possible D gene TRBD1, 5 bases. The CDR3 has 14 amino acids. Germline V lookup: CDR1 LNHDA, CDR2 SQIVND (reference sequence). The V end lost 5 bases, the J end lost 7 bases, and 15 bases lay between the germline ends. CDR3 residues: CASSLTVHGNEQFF. The DNA for the CDR3 is TGTGCCAGTAGTCTGACAGTACATGGGAATGAGCAGTTCTTC.

The chain links TRBV6-5 to TRBJ2-7; 8 positions match TRBD1. The germline gives CDR1 MNHEY, CDR2 SVGAGI. V lost 8 bases to trimming and J lost 1 base; unmatched junction nucleotides: 7. There are 14 residues in the CDR3. The chain's CDR3 is CASGTGGRSYEQYF. The CDR3 DNA reads TGTGCCAGCGGAACAGGGGGTAGATCCTACGAGCAGTACTTC.

The V and J genes are TRBV5-6 and TRBJ1-5; 8 bases are a match to TRBD1. Unmatched junction bases numbered 16, after V lost 3 bases and J lost 5 bases. The CDR3 runs to 18 residues. CDR1 is SGHDT and CDR2 is YYEEEE in the germline V gene. The CDR3 DNA follows: TGTGCCAGCAGCTATCCCCGCGACGGGCAGGGGGCACATCAGCCCCAGCATTTT. Protein sequence: CASSYPRDGQGAHQPQHF.

The gene calls are TRBV24-1 and TRBJ1-5; tentatively, D is TRBD1 (6 bases). V was clipped by 0 bases and J by 5 bases, with 10 bases between them. Per the germline V gene, CDR1 is KGHDR and CDR2 is SFDVKD. This CDR3 has 15 amino acids. The CDR3 loop is CATSDLQGGDQPQHF. CDR3 bases: TGTGCCACCAGTGATTTGCAAGGGGGGGATCAGCCCCAGCATTTT.

The CDR3 region is CASSHTGVPFQETQYF. In DNA, the CDR3 is TGTGCCAGCAGCCATACGGGGGTCCCATTCCAAGAGACCCAGTACTTC. This chain joins TRBV7-9 and TRBJ2-5; tentatively, D is TRBD2 (6 bases). Per the germline V gene, CDR1 is SEHNR and CDR2 is FQNEAQ (reference sequence). V gave up 5 bases and J gave up 1 base, with 17 bases separating them. The CDR3 contains 16 residues.

The CDR3 bases are TGTGCCAGCAGCAAGACTAGCGGGGGTTCGAATGAGCAGTTCTTC. Protein: CASSKTSGGSNEQFF. The rearrangement joins TRBV7-8 to TRBJ2-1, with 12 bases aligning to TRBD2. Germline loops: CDR1 SGHVS, CDR2 FQNEAQ. V shed 5 bases and J 7 bases; nucleotides not matched to a gene: 6. The CDR3 has 15 amino acids.

This chain uses TRBV19 with TRBJ1-1, with a possible D match to TRBD1 (5 bases). The ends were cut back, 8 bases at V and 1 base at J, with 11 bases in the middle. The CDR3 runs 13 residues. Germline CDR1 and CDR2: LNHDA and SQIVND (reference sequence). CDR3 residues: CASLWQGNTEAFF. The CDR3 DNA sequence: TGTGCCAGTTTATGGCAGGGGAACACTGAAGCTTTCTTT.

This sequence joins TRBV19 and TRBJ2-3; 7 bases align to TRBD2. CDR1 LNHDA and CDR2 SQIVND come from the germline V gene (reference sequence). Trimming removed 6 bases from V and 1 base from J; junction bases left unmatched: 1. This CDR3 region has 13 residues. In DNA form, the CDR3 reads TGTGCCAGTAGCCGGGGGGGCACAGATACGCAGTATTTT. Translating gives CASSRGGTDTQYF. Filled out from reference TRBV19 and TRBJ2-3, the complete variable domain reads DGGITQSPKYLFRKEGQNVTLSCEQNLNHDAMYWYRQDPGQGLRLIYYSQIVNDFQKGDIAEGYSVSREKKESFPLTVTSAQKNPTAFYLCASSRGGTDTQYFGPGTRLTVL.

The V call is TRBV11-2, the J call TRBJ1-6, with D perhaps matching TRBD1 (6 bases). The CDR3 consists of 14 residues. The ends were cut back, 4 bases at V and 9 bases at J, with 13 bases in the middle. Germline CDR1 is SGHAT and CDR2 is FQNNGV. CDR3 sequence reads: CASSSMEGGSPLHF. The CDR3 nucleotides read TGTGCCAGCAGCTCCATGGAAGGGGGTTCACCCCTCCACTTT.